This T cell receptor beta chain was recovered during a study of blood T cell repertoires in COVID-19. Whole-study context: Some COVID-19 samples were acute and others convalescent; all came from the United States, Italy and Spain. PBMCs, B-cell-depleted T cells, or T cells provided the cDNA or gDNA that made up the material.

Germline CDR1 is MNHEY and CDR2 is SVGAGI. The CDR3 is 16 amino acids. V dropped 3 bases and J dropped 0 bases, with 14 bases sitting between them. The authors' processing: The authors estimated nucleated cell counts from reference gene primer amplification. The data were produced by immunoSEQ multiplex PCR, yet TCRdb's version contains in-frame clones alone and is incomplete. V, J and clone size reflect that table, while D and trimming were determined from the DNA. Altogether around 310,000 clones are present, over 75% being singletons, with the ten largest covering roughly 4.1%. The chain uses TRBV6-5 and TRBJ1-1, with a possible D match to TRBD1 (6 bases). Sequencing used peripheral blood. This receptor was identified in a woman aged 50 to 60 with active or convalescent COVID-19. The CDR3 loop reads CASSYRAGGLNTEAFF. The CDR3 region has the DNA TGTGCCAGCAGTTATCGGGCGGGGGGCTTGAACACTGAAGCTTTCTTT.